Presented here are 28 T cell receptor beta chains from one specimen sequenced in a study of technical replicates of blood from a few donors. Clones were sequenced by immunoSEQ multiplex PCR, and TCRdb holds only the in-frame ones, with some missing. The sample includes about 82,000 clones, about 91% of them seen just once. The specimen was T cells isolated from PBMCs. The source of these receptors is a human donor in good health.

The CDR3 protein is CASSMGLASTDTQYF. The DNA of the CDR3 is TGTGCCAGCTCTATGGGACTAGCTAGCACAGATACGCAGTATTTT. The chain recombines TRBV18 with TRBJ2-3, with 9 nucleotides matching TRBD2. The CDR3 extends over 15 amino acids. CDR1 is KGHSH and CDR2 is LQKENI in the germline V gene. Trimming at V came to 6 bases and at J to 0 bases, leaving 4 bases not matched to a gene.

The V call is TRBV4-1, the J call TRBJ2-1; a weak D match, TRBD2 (6 bases). Trimming cost V 0 bases and J 9 bases, with 15 bases left between them. Germline-derived CDR1 and CDR2 are MGHRA and YSYEKL. This CDR3 is 15 amino acids long. The CDR3 spells CASSQDSGGAGEQFF. In DNA, the CDR3 is TGCGCCAGCAGCCAAGATAGTGGGGGAGCGGGTGAGCAGTTCTTC.

This clone was seen just once. The rearrangement links TRBV30 to TRBJ1-5; the D gene is possibly TRBD1 (6 bases). In germline, CDR1 is GTSNPN, CDR2 SVGIG (reference sequence). V gave up 7 bases and J gave up 1 base, with 14 bases separating them. The length of the CDR3 is 14 residues. The CDR3 loop reads CAFRGAGSNQPQHF. The CDR3 nucleotides are TGTGCCTTCAGGGGAGCGGGGAGCAATCAGCCCCAGCATTTT. Looking up the rest from reference TRBV30 and TRBJ1-5 gives the full variable domain: SQTIHQWPATLVQPVGSPLSLECTVEGTSNPNLYWYRQAAGRGLQLLFYSVGIGQISSEVPQNLSASRPQDRQFILSSKKLLLSDSGFYLCAFRGAGSNQPQHFGDGTRLSIL.

This chain connects TRBV11-3 to TRBJ1-2; TRBD1 matches at 9 bases. The V and J ends lost 2 bases and 3 bases, in that order; junction bases with no gene match: 13. The CDR3 extends over 18 amino acids. In germline, CDR1 is SGHNT, CDR2 YENEEA. The CDR3 nucleotides read TGTGCCAGCAGCTTACCTCAGGGGTTACAGGGGGCTTACTATGGCTACACCTTC. Amino acid sequence: CASSLPQGLQGAYYGYTF.

The chain has TRBV5-6 and TRBJ1-3; D is ambiguous. This CDR3 has 14 amino acids. V was cut by 0 bases and J by 3 bases, with 7 bases left in between. In germline, CDR1 is SGHDT, CDR2 YYEEEE. CDR3: CASSLERNGNTIYF. Written as DNA, the CDR3 is TGTGCCAGCAGCTTGGAGAGGAATGGAAACACCATATATTTT.

The sample holds one count of this clone. This sequence joins TRBV5-4 and TRBJ1-1; 8 nucleotides align to TRBD1. Germline CDR1 and CDR2: SGHNT and YYREEE (reference sequence). This CDR3 region has 17 residues. Trimming at V came to 4 bases and at J to 0 bases, leaving 11 bases not matched to a gene. The CDR3 loop is CASSTGTGSRVNTEAFF. The CDR3 nucleotides are TGTGCCAGCAGCACCGGGACAGGTTCTAGAGTGAACACTGAAGCTTTCTTT.

V usage is TRBV4-2 and J usage is TRBJ2-1, with D tentatively TRBD1 (6 bases). Germline-derived CDR1 and CDR2 are LGHNA and YNFKEQ. The CDR3 is 17 amino acids. V lost 1 base, J lost 0 bases, and 13 bases lay in between. CDR3 nucleotide sequence: TGTGCCAGCAGCCAAGTAAGAGGGGGTACCTCCTACAATGAGCAGTTCTTC. Translated: CASSQVRGGTSYNEQFF.

This rearrangement joins TRBV4-2 to TRBJ1-2; D is perhaps TRBD1 (6 bases). CDR1 LGHNA and CDR2 YNFKEQ come from the germline V gene. V dropped 0 bases and J dropped 4 bases, with 12 bases sitting between them. This CDR3 is built from 15 residues. DNA for the CDR3: TGTGCCAGCAGCCAAGAAGGACAGATCCTCTATGGCTACACCTTC. It is translated as CASSQEGQILYGYTF.

The gene calls are TRBV10-1 and TRBJ2-7; the match to TRBD2 covers 9 bases. Germline CDR1 WNHNN, CDR2 SYGVQD (reference sequence). The CDR3 sequence is 14 residues long. J lost 3 bases, V lost 4 bases, and 4 bases had no gene match. The CDR3 loop reads CASSGTSDHYEQYF. DNA of the CDR3: TGCGCCAGCAGTGGGACTAGCGACCACTACGAGCAGTACTTC.

The J gene is TRBJ2-7, the V gene TRBV6-6, with unresolved D. V was pared by 0 bases and J by 3 bases, with 9 bases between. This CDR3 is built from 14 residues. Looked up from germline, CDR1 is MNHNY and CDR2 is SVGAGI (reference sequence). Written as DNA, the CDR3 is TGTGCCAGCAGTTACTCGACTGAGCTCTACGAGCAGTACTTC. This encodes CASSYSTELYEQYF.

This clone was found once. This chain links TRBV5-1 with TRBJ1-3; TRBD1 matches 8 bases. This CDR3 comprises 17 residues. V lost 0 bases to trimming and J lost 0 bases; unmatched junction nucleotides: 5. Germline CDR1 is SGHRS and CDR2 is YFSETQ. The DNA for the CDR3 is TGCGCCAGCAGCTTGGGACAGGGGATATCCTCTGGAAACACCATATATTTT. It encodes CASSLGQGISSGNTIYF.

This sequence joins TRBV7-9 and TRBJ2-7; 7 positions match TRBD1. J gave up 1 base and V 2 bases, and 2 bases lay outside the gene matches. The CDR3 contains 14 residues. Germline V gene lookup returns CDR1 SEHNR and CDR2 FQNEAQ (reference sequence). In DNA, the CDR3 is TGTGCCAGCAGCTTAAGCAGGGGGTCCTACGAGCAGTACTTC. Translation gives CASSLSRGSYEQYF.

The chain combines TRBV7-3 with TRBJ2-1; the D gene is possibly TRBD2 (6 bases). Germline CDR1 SGHTA, CDR2 FQGTGA. V shed 5 bases and J shed 7 bases, with 12 bases lying between them. CDR3 length: 13 amino acids. Here the CDR3 reads CASSVMRGNEQFF. Here the CDR3 DNA reads TGTGCCAGCAGCGTAATGCGGGGAAATGAGCAGTTCTTC.

The genes are TRBV9 and TRBJ1-1; D is perhaps TRBD1 (6 bases). Per the germline V gene, CDR1 is SGDLS and CDR2 is YYNGEE. The CDR3 length is 14 residues. V was pared by 0 bases and J by 5 bases, with 11 bases between. This CDR3 is CASSVGGLGTEAFF. The CDR3 DNA is TGTGCCAGCAGCGTAGGGGGGCTTGGGACTGAAGCTTTCTTT.

The chain recombines TRBV28 with TRBJ2-3; TRBD2 aligns across 7 bases. The length of the CDR3 is 15 residues. Germline loops: CDR1 MDHEN, CDR2 SYDVKM. Germline trimming cut 3 bases from V and 4 bases from J; bases unmatched to any gene: 7. The CDR3 nucleotides read TGTGCCAGCAGTTTTCAGGGAGGGCCCCCAGATACGCAGTATTTT. It is translated as CASSFQGGPPDTQYF.

The V gene is TRBV11-3, the J gene TRBJ2-5; 7 nucleotides line up with TRBD1. Germline CDR1 and CDR2: SGHNT and YENEEA. The CDR3 consists of 13 residues. Losses at the gene ends were 7 bases for V and 4 bases for J; bases not matched to a gene: 6. CDR3 amino acids: CASMRTGRETQYF. In DNA form, the CDR3 reads TGTGCCAGCATGAGGACAGGACGAGAGACCCAGTACTTC.

V usage is TRBV9 and J usage is TRBJ2-1; possible D gene TRBD2, 6 bases. Per the germline V gene, CDR1 is SGDLS and CDR2 is YYNGEE. V shed 3 bases and J shed 8 bases, with 15 bases lying between them. The CDR3 runs 14 residues. In nucleotides, the CDR3 is TGTGCCAGCAGCGCCCTACTAGCTACGCATGAGCAGTTCTTC. Its translation is CASSALLATHEQFF.

V and J are TRBV6-5 and TRBJ2-7; a possible D gene is TRBD2 (6 bases). The ends were cut back, 3 bases at V and 5 bases at J, with 11 bases in the middle. Looked up from germline, CDR1 is MNHEY and CDR2 is SVGAGI. The CDR3 is made up of 13 amino acids. DNA for the CDR3: TGTGCCAGCAGTTATTTTTGGGGGGACGAGCAGTACTTC. Its protein product is CASSYFWGDEQYF.

The J gene is TRBJ2-2, the V gene TRBV4-3; TRBD1 matches 7 bases. The germline V gene encodes CDR1 LGHNA and CDR2 YSLEER. The length of the CDR3 is 16 residues. V gave up 3 bases and J gave up 2 bases; unmatched junction bases: 6. DNA of the CDR3: TGCGCCAGCAGCCAGGGACAGTCCTTTAACACCGGGGAGCTGTTTTTT. This gives the protein CASSQGQSFNTGELFF.

V is TRBV30 and J is TRBJ2-3; tentative D call: TRBD2 (5 bases). V lost 3 bases to trimming and J lost 1 base, with 11 bases between them. Germline loops: CDR1 GTSNPN, CDR2 SVGIG (reference sequence). The CDR3 length is 14 residues. The CDR3 protein is CAWRRAVGTDTQYF. The CDR3 coding sequence is TGTGCCTGGAGGAGAGCGGTCGGCACAGATACGCAGTATTTT.

This chain links TRBV11-2 with TRBJ2-3, with 12 bases fitting TRBD2. With V trimmed by 1 base and J by 9 bases, 8 bases remained unmatched. The germline CDR1 and CDR2 sequences are SGHAT and FQNNGV. The CDR3 is 16 residues long. The CDR3 DNA reads TGTGCCAGCAGCTTAGCCCTAGCGGGAGGGACGGCCACGCAGTATTTT. Amino acid sequence: CASSLALAGGTATQYF.

This CDR3 is CASSPFLAGGPTDTQYF. CDR3 nucleotides: TGCGCCAGCAGCCCTTTTTTAGCGGGAGGGCCTACAGATACGCAGTATTTT. The chain uses TRBV5-1 and TRBJ2-3; 11 bases map to TRBD2. This CDR3 has 17 residues. CDR1 is SGHRS, CDR2 YFSETQ, per germline. After removal of 4 bases from V and 3 bases from J, the junction contained 10 bases not matched to a gene.

This clone has only a few counts. The CDR3 reads CASLDDSIEAFF. As DNA, the CDR3 is TGTGCCAGCCTAGATGACTCGATTGAAGCTTTCTTT. The chain is built from TRBV7-9 and TRBJ1-1; the D is unclear. Between the trimmed V and J ends, which lost 8 bases and 7 bases, there was a span of 14 bases. Germline loops: CDR1 SEHNR, CDR2 FQNEAQ (reference sequence). The CDR3 loop spans 12 amino acids. The whole variable domain, remainder taken from reference TRBV7-9 and TRBJ1-1, is DTGVSQNPRHKITKRGQNVTFRCDPISEHNRLYWYRQTLGQGPEFLTYFQNEAQLEKSRLLSDRFSAERPKGSFSTLEIQRTEQGDSAMYLCASLDDSIEAFFGQGTRLTVV.

The gene calls are TRBV5-4 and TRBJ2-7; D may be TRBD1 (5 bases). CDR1 SGHNT and CDR2 YYREEE come from the germline V gene (reference sequence). The V end lost 4 bases, the J end lost 1 base, and 15 bases lay between the germline ends. There are 15 residues in the CDR3. The CDR3 DNA reads as TGTGCCAGCAGCCCAGAGCTGACAGTTTCCTACGAGCAGTACTTC. Translation gives CASSPELTVSYEQYF. The full variable domain, in which reference TRBV5-4 and TRBJ2-7 provide the parts outside the CDR3, is ETGVTQSPTHLIKTRGQQVTLRCSSQSGHNTVSWYQQALGQGPQFIFQYYREEENGRGNFPPRFSGLQFPNYSSELNVNALELDDSALYLCASSPELTVSYEQYFGPGTRLTVT.

The chain carries TRBV6-1 and TRBJ2-3; D is possibly TRBD2 (5 bases). The CDR3 runs to 16 residues. CDR1 is MNHNS and CDR2 is SASEGT in the germline V gene. V gave up 2 bases and J gave up 1 base, with 13 bases separating them. The DNA of the CDR3 is TGTGCCAGCAGTGAAAACTTAGGAGCGGGCACAGATACGCAGTATTTT. It is translated as CASSENLGAGTDTQYF.

This sequence joins TRBV28 and TRBJ2-3; 9 positions match TRBD1. V lost 2 bases to trimming and J lost 5 bases; unmatched junction nucleotides: 11. CDR3 size: 17 residues. The germline CDR1 and CDR2 sequences are MDHEN and SYDVKM. The CDR3 nucleotides are TGTGCCAGCAGTTTACATTATGGGACAGGGCAGGGAGATACGCAGTATTTT. Protein product: CASSLHYGTGQGDTQYF.

About this clone itself: The same CDR3 also results from other DNA sequences found in this sample. The rearrangement joins TRBV5-1 to TRBJ2-7; 7 bases are shared with TRBD2. In germline, CDR1 is SGHRS, CDR2 YFSETQ. The V gene end was trimmed by 1 base and the J gene end by 2 bases; junction bases not matched to a gene: 6. This CDR3 contains 15 residues. The CDR3 spells CASSLNGGGTYEQYF. In nucleotides, the CDR3 is TGCGCCAGCAGCTTGAATGGGGGGGGTACCTACGAGCAGTACTTC.

This sequence joins TRBV6-6 and TRBJ2-2; 9 positions agree with TRBD1. CDR3 length: 16 amino acids. V lost 6 bases, J lost 4 bases, and 9 bases stayed unmatched. Germline CDR1 reads MNHNY; CDR2 reads SVGAGI (reference sequence). CDR3 region: CASSHETGGSTGELFF. CDR3 nucleotide sequence: TGTGCCAGCAGCCATGAGACAGGGGGAAGCACCGGGGAGCTGTTTTTT.